This T cell receptor (beta chain) was captured in a study of T cells in Graves' hyperthyroidism and ophthalmopathy. Amplified TCR beta CDR3 regions derived from RNA transcripts. During a first-round RT-PCR of the TCR CDR3, the HTBI primer set was used. From the multiplex PCR reads, TCRdb called clonotypes with MiXCR, one entry per CDR3 protein. The sample consists of under 400,000 distinct CDR3 sequences, roughly 23% of them appearing once. The CDR3 sequence is 13 residues long. Trimming pared 8 bases from V and 5 bases from J, leaving 15 bases between. Germline lookup yields CDR1 SNHLY and CDR2 FYNNEI.

The source is a woman aged 50 to 60 with Graves' hyperthyroidism. Sequences were obtained from blood. This chain joins TRBV2 and TRBJ1-2; tentative D call: TRBD1 (5 bases). CDR3 sequence (DNA): TGTGCCAGCGGCCTTTCGACAGTTTATGGCTACACCTTC. Translated, it gives CASGLSTVYGYTF. Supplemented by reference TRBV2 and TRBJ1-2, the full variable domain reads EPEVTQTPSHQVTQMGQEVILRCVPISNHLYFYWYRQILGQKVEFLVSFYNNEISEKSEIFDDQFSVERPDGSNFTLKIRSTKLEDSAMYFCASGLSTVYGYTFGSGTRLTVV.